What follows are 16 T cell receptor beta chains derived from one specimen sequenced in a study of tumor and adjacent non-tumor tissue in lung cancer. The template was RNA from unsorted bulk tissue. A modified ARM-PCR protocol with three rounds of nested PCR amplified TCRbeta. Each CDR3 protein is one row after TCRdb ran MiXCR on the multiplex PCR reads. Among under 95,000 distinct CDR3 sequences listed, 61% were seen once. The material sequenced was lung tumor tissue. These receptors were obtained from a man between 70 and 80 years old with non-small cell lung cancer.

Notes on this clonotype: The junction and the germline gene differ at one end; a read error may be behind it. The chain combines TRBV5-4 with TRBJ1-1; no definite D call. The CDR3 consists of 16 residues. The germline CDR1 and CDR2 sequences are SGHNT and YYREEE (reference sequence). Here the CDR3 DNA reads TGTGCCAACAGTTTGGGTGCAGGTGGCCCACACACTGAAGCATTCTTT. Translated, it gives CANSLGAGGPHTEAFF.

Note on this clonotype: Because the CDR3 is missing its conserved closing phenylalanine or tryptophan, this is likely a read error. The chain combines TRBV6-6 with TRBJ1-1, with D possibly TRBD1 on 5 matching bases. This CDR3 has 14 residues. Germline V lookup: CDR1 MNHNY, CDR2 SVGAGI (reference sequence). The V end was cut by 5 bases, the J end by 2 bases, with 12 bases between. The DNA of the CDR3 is TGTGCCAGCAGTGAACAGGTGCTTAACACTGAAGCTTTCTCT. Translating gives CASSEQVLNTEAFS.

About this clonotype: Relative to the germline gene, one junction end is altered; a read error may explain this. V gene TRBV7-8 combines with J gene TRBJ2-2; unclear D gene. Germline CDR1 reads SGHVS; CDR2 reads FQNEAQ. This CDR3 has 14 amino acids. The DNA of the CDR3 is TGTGCCAGCAGCTTAGCCAACGACACCAGGGAGCTGTTTTTT. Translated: CASSLANDTRELFF. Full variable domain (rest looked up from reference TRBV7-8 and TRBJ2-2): GAGVSQSPRYKVAKRGQDVALRCDPISGHVSLFWYQQALGQGPEFLTYFQNEAQLDKSGLPSDRFFAERPEGSVSTLKIQRTQQEDSAVYLCASSLANDTRELFFGEGSRLTVL.

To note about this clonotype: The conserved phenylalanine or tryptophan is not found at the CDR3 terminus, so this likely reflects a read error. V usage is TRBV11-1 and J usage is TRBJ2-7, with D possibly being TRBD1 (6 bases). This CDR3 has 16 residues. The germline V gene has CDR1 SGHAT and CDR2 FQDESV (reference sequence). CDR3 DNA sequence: TGTGCCAGCAGCCCAGGTCGAACCAGGGGCTCCTACAAGCAGTACATC. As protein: CASSPGRTRGSYKQYI.

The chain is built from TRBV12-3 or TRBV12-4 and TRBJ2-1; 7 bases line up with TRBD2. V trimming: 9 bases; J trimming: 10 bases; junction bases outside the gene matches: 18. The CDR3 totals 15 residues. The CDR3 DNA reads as TGTGCCAGTAGACCTAAGGGAGGGAGCTGGGGGGAGCAGTTCTTC. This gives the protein CASRPKGGSWGEQFF.

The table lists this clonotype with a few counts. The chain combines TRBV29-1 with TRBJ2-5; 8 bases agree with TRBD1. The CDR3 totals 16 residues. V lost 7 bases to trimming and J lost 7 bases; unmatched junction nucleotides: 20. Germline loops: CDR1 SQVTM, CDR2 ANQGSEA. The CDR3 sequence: CSASGPGQGALRTQYF. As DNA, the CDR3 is TGCAGCGCCTCCGGGCCGGGGCAGGGGGCCCTCAGGACCCAGTACTTC.

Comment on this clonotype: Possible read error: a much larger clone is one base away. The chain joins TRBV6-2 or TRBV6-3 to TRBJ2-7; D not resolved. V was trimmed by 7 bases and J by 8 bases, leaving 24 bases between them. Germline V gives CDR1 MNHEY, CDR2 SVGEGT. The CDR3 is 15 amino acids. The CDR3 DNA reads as TGTGCCAGCATGCAGACGATACCCATACGGTCCCAGCAGTACTTC. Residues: CASMQTIPIRSQQYF.

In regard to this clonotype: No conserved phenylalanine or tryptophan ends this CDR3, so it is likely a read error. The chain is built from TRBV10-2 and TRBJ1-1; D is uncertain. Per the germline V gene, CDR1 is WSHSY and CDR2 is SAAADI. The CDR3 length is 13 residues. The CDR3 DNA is TGCACCAGCAGTGCCGGGCAGAGGACTGAAGCTTTCTCT. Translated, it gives CTSSAGQRTEAFS.

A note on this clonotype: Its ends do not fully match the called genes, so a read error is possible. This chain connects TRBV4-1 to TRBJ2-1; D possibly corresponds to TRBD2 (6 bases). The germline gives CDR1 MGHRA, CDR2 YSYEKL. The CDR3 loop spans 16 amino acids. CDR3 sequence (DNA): TGCGCCAGCGGCCAAGTAGCGGAGAGCTCCTACAATGAGCAGCCCTTC. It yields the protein CASGQVAESSYNEQPF.

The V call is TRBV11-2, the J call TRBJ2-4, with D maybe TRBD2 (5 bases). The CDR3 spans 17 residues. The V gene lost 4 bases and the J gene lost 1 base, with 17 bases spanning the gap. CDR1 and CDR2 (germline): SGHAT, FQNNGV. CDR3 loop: CASSSRWEIPAKNIQYF. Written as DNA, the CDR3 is TGTGCCAGCAGCTCCAGGTGGGAGATTCCCGCCAAAAACATTCAGTACTTC.

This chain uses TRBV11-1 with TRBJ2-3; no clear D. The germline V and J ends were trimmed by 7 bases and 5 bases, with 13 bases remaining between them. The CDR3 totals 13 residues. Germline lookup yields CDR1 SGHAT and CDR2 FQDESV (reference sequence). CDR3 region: CASNSGRRDTQYF. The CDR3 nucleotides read TGTGCCAGCAACTCTGGACGAAGAGATACGCAGTATTTT.

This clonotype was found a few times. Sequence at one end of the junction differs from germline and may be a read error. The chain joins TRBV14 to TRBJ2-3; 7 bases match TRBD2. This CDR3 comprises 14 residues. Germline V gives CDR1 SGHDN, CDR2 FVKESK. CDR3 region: CTSSQVLGGGEQYF. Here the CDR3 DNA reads TGTACCAGCAGCCAAGTCCTTGGCGGGGGTGAGCAGTATTTT.

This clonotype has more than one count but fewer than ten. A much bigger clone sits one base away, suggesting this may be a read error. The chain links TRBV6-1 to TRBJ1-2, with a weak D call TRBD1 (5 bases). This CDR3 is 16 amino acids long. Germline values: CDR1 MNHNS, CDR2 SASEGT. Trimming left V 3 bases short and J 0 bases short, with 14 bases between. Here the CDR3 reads CASSEWFRGSNYGYTF. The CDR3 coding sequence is TGTGCCAGCAGTGAGTGGTTTAGGGGATCTAACTATGGCTACACCTTC.

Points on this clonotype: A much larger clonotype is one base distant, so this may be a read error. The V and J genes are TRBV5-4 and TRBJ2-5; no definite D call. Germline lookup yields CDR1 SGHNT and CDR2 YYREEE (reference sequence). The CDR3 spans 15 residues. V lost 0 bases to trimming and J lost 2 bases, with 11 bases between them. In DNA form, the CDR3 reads TGTGCCAGCAGCTTGGAGCCGAGTTCACAAGAGACCCAGTACTTC. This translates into CASSLEPSSQETQYF.

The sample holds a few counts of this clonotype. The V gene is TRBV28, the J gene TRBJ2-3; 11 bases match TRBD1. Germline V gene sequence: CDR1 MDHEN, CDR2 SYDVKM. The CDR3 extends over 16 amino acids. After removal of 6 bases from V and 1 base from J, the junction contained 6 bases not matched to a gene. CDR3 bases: TGTGCCAGCAGCCTTGCGGGACAGGGGGGCACAGATACGCAGTATTTT. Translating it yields CASSLAGQGGTDTQYF.

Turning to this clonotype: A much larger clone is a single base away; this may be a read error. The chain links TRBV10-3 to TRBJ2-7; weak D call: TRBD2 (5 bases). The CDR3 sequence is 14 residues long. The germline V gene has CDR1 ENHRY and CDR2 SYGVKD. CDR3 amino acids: CAVSEQDSPYEQYF. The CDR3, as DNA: TGTGCCGTCAGTGAGCAGGACTCGCCCTACGAGCAGTACTTC.